These T cell receptor beta chains were read from a single sample in a study of blood T cell repertoires in COVID-19. Data came from immunoSEQ multiplex PCR; TCRdb stores just in-frame clones and leaves some out. This table holds approximately 280,000 clones, roughly four fifths found once. Input material: PBMCs or T cells enriched from blood (not recorded which). The receptor source for this set is a man between 40 and 49 years old who had been exposed to COVID-19. CDR3s leave out the opening cysteine and the closing phenylalanine or tryptophan. Fields, in order: V gene, clone size, J gene, CDR3 protein. Clone sizes are given selectively: once, few, many, or a class where the clone is expanded.

TRBV29-1,-,TRBJ1-2,SVRPVLGDGYT
TRBV27,-,TRBJ1-5,ASSYRSSQPQH
TRBV5-1,-,TRBJ2-3,ASSLAGRGSTDTQY
TRBV5-1,-,TRBJ1-5,ASSLQGASNQPQH
TRBV24-1,-,TRBJ1-2,ATSDTGRYGYT
TRBV19,few,TRBJ2-7,ASSIWQSYEQY
TRBV12-3/TRBV12-4,-,TRBJ1-4,ASTQGQDQKLF
TRBV7-9,once,TRBJ1-5,ASSSGGPQH
TRBV27,-,TRBJ2-7,ASRGAGVRYEQY
TRBV27,once,TRBJ1-5,ASSGDHGNQPQH
TRBV24-1,-,TRBJ2-7,ATSDTSGSLYEQY
TRBV6-5,-,TRBJ1-2,ASGPGTEYGYT
TRBV5-1,-,TRBJ1-4,ASSIGTGNEKLF
TRBV5-1,-,TRBJ2-5,ASSLLWEKGRETQY
TRBV7-3,-,TRBJ2-1,ASSPQGGKENEQF
TRBV9,-,TRBJ2-5,ASSGPRTGQETQY
TRBV19,-,TRBJ1-5,ASSFLTGNQPQH
TRBV19,once,TRBJ1-6,ASRPGQNNSPLH
TRBV5-6,-,TRBJ2-7,ASRPRDSTYEQY
TRBV5-1,few,TRBJ1-5,ASSLEAVDQPQH
TRBV23-1,-,TRBJ1-6,ASGAVGGTLH
TRBV2,-,TRBJ1-2,ASRGEATYGYT
TRBV6-5,-,TRBJ1-2,ASSYSGQGNYGYT
TRBV19,-,TRBJ1-3,ASRDRGGNTIY
TRBV5-1,-,TRBJ2-5,ASSLAVGRGGETQY
TRBV28,many,TRBJ1-1,ASSLGSWTVEAF
TRBV6-5,-,TRBJ1-1,ASTRDRSTEAF
TRBV21-1,-,TRBJ2-7,ASSKAGASGYYEQY
TRBV11-2,-,TRBJ2-7,ASSLGGSTYEQY
TRBV9,-,TRBJ2-4,ASSVGGRRDIQY
TRBV14,once,TRBJ2-7,ASSQQVGRPAT
TRBV2,-,TRBJ2-2,ASMALGNTGELF
TRBV10-3,-,TRBJ2-7,AISDGTSGYYEQY
TRBV6-5,-,TRBJ2-3,AGRTSGLDTQY
TRBV19,-,TRBJ1-6,ASKGDSSYNSPLH
TRBV5-1,few,TRBJ1-2,ASSPDPGGYGYT
TRBV4-2,-,TRBJ2-7,ASSQGMAGAEQY
TRBV5-1,-,TRBJ1-1,ASSPSWRNTEAF
TRBV18,-,TRBJ1-5,ASSQSRVVNQPQH
TRBV7-9,-,TRBJ2-7,ASSSQGASYEQY
TRBV7-8,-,TRBJ1-2,ASSLGGTANYGYT